One and the same sample provided the 30 T cell receptor beta chains below, sequenced in a study of blood T cell repertoires in COVID-19. Repertoires were generated with immunoSEQ multiplex PCR, while TCRdb's copy carries only in-frame clones and drops some. This repertoire shows more than 65,000 clones, roughly 87% found once; its top ten account for roughly 13%. Sequenced input: peripheral blood. These receptors were collected from an elderly woman with acute or convalescent COVID-19.

The J gene is TRBJ1-2, the V gene TRBV30, with 10 bases identical to TRBD1. CDR1 and CDR2 from the germline V gene are GTSNPN and SVGIG (reference sequence). CDR3 length: 14 residues. After removal of 0 bases from V and 5 bases from J, the junction contained 3 bases not matched to a gene. In DNA, the CDR3 is TGTGCCTGGAGTGTAATGGGACAGGGGTATGGCTACACCTTC. Its translation: CAWSVMGQGYGYTF.

The CDR3 nucleotides are TGTGCCAGCAGGACAGGGGCCGGTTACGAGCAGTACTTC. As protein: CASRTGAGYEQYF. The rearrangement links TRBV12-3 or TRBV12-4 to TRBJ2-7, with 8 bases matching TRBD1. V lost 6 bases, J lost 4 bases, and 5 bases stayed unmatched. The CDR3 has 13 residues.

The chain recombines TRBV4-3 with TRBJ1-1; 7 positions agree with TRBD1. Per the germline V gene, CDR1 is LGHNA and CDR2 is YSLEER. V shed 3 bases, J shed 6 bases, and the junction held 7 bases outside the gene matches. The CDR3 length is 14 residues. The chain's CDR3 is CASSHDNRGSEAFF. The CDR3 DNA reads TGCGCCAGCAGCCATGATAACAGGGGCTCTGAAGCTTTCTTT.

This chain joins TRBV19 and TRBJ1-5; D is uncertain. Germline V gives CDR1 LNHDA, CDR2 SQIVND (reference sequence). The CDR3 is 13 amino acids. Trimming stripped 7 bases from V and 0 bases from J, with 7 bases between. CDR3 in amino acids: CASNRDSNQPQHF. CDR3 DNA: TGTGCCAGTAACCGGGATAGCAATCAGCCCCAGCATTTT. Drawing the rest from reference TRBV19 and TRBJ1-5, the complete variable domain is DGGITQSPKYLFRKEGQNVTLSCEQNLNHDAMYWYRQDPGQGLRLIYYSQIVNDFQKGDIAEGYSVSREKKESFPLTVTSAQKNPTAFYLCASNRDSNQPQHFGDGTRLSIL.

The CDR3 is CASTLGMGLAGGNEQFF. In DNA form, the CDR3 reads TGTGCCAGCACCCTAGGCATGGGACTAGCGGGAGGGAATGAGCAGTTCTTC. The V gene is TRBV7-9, the J gene TRBJ2-1, with TRBD2 matching 16 bases. Germline values: CDR1 SEHNR, CDR2 FQNEAQ (reference sequence). The length of the CDR3 is 17 residues. V was pared by 7 bases and J by 7 bases, with 10 bases of the junction left unmatched.

This clone was found once. The chain links TRBV19 to TRBJ2-1, with 11 bases matching TRBD2. The CDR3 totals 17 residues. The germline V gene encodes CDR1 LNHDA and CDR2 SQIVND (reference sequence). Unmatched junction bases numbered 8, after V lost 0 bases and J lost 7 bases. CDR3: CASSIEEIAGGPNEQFF. The CDR3 nucleotides are TGTGCCAGTAGTATAGAGGAGATAGCGGGAGGGCCAAATGAGCAGTTCTTC.

The chain uses TRBV14 and TRBJ2-7; 8 bases map to TRBD1. CDR1 is SGHDN, CDR2 FVKESK, per germline. This CDR3 is 15 amino acids long. Trimming took 3 bases from V and 1 from J; bases not matched to a gene: 5. CDR3 in DNA: TGTGCCAGCAGCCACCTTGGACAGGGTTCCTACGAGCAGTACTTC. Protein sequence: CASSHLGQGSYEQYF. The complete variable domain, with remaining parts taken from reference TRBV14 and TRBJ2-7, reads EAGVTQFPSHSVIEKGQTVTLRCDPISGHDNLYWYRRVMGKEIKFLLHFVKESKQDESGMPNNRFLAERTGGTYSTLKVQPAELEDSGVYFCASSHLGQGSYEQYFGPGTRLTVT.

There are a few counts of this clone. The gene calls are TRBV27 and TRBJ1-1; TRBD1 agrees at 8 bases. This CDR3 has 13 amino acids. The trim removed 6 bases at V and 4 bases at J, leaving 4 bases unmatched. Germline CDR1 MNHEY, CDR2 SMNVEV (reference sequence). The CDR3 here is CASSSGGRTEAFF. CDR3 DNA: TGTGCCAGCAGCTCAGGGGGCCGCACTGAAGCTTTCTTT.

This chain joins TRBV2 and TRBJ1-1; D is possibly TRBD1 (6 bases). The CDR3 has 13 residues. Germline V CDR1 and CDR2: SNHLY, FYNNEI. Deletions cut 6 bases from V and 3 bases from J, with 11 bases between. CDR3 sequence (DNA): TGTGCCAGCAGGGACAGCAGATACACTGAAGCTTTCTTT. Its translation is CASRDSRYTEAFF.

The gene calls are TRBV7-6 and TRBJ2-3; D is unclear. CDR1 and CDR2 (germline): SGHVS, FNYEAQ. This CDR3 comprises 12 residues. V shed 4 bases and J shed 3 bases, with 5 bases lying between them. Here the CDR3 DNA reads TGTGCCAGCAGCTCCACTACAGATACGCAGTATTTT. Translated, it gives CASSSTTDTQYF.

The chain recombines TRBV4-1 with TRBJ2-2, with TRBD2 matching over 12 bases. Losses at the gene ends were 5 bases for V and 4 bases for J; bases not matched to a gene: 2. Germline CDR1 is MGHRA and CDR2 is YSYEKL. This CDR3 contains 15 residues. The CDR3 coding sequence is TGCGCCAGCAGCAGACTAGCGGGAGTCACCGGGGAGCTGTTTTTT. Its protein is CASSRLAGVTGELFF.

There are a few counts of this clone. At one end, the junction sequence differs from germline, possibly due to a read error. This chain joins TRBV29-1 and TRBJ2-7; 10 bases are shared with TRBD2. The CDR3 length is 13 residues. Germline V gene lookup returns CDR1 SQVTM and CDR2 ANQGSEA. The CDR3, as DNA: TGCAGCGCATCTAGCGGGAGTATATACGGGCAGTACTTC. Amino acid sequence: CSASSGSIYGQYF.

The chain carries TRBV27 and TRBJ1-1; D perhaps matches TRBD1 (5 bases). The CDR3 totals 16 residues. Germline CDR1 is MNHEY and CDR2 is SMNVEV (reference sequence). Trimming took off 5 bases at V and 0 bases at J, with 16 bases between the two ends. CDR3 in DNA: TGTGCCAGCAGTCACATCAAGACAGCTATGAACACTGAAGCTTTCTTT. This translates into CASSHIKTAMNTEAFF.

The CDR3 reads CASSLERGPYTGELFF. CDR3 sequence (DNA): TGCGCCAGCAGCTTGGAGAGGGGGCCGTACACCGGGGAGCTGTTTTTT. The J gene is TRBJ2-2, the V gene TRBV5-1; 7 positions match TRBD1. The length of the CDR3 is 16 residues. Germline values: CDR1 SGHRS, CDR2 YFSETQ. Germline trimming cut 0 bases from V and 3 bases from J; bases unmatched to any gene: 5. Using reference TRBV5-1 and TRBJ2-2 for the parts outside the CDR3, the full variable domain is KAGVTQTPRYLIKTRGQQVTLSCSPISGHRSVSWYQQTPGQGLQFLFEYFSETQRNKGNFPGRFSGRQFSNSRSEMNVSTLELGDSALYLCASSLERGPYTGELFFGEGSRLTVL.

This clone was recorded a few times. This chain joins TRBV6-5 and TRBJ2-1, with 9 nucleotides matching TRBD2. The J segment lost 1 base and the V segment lost 5 bases, leaving 3 bases of the junction unmatched. CDR3 size: 15 residues. Germline CDR1 and CDR2: MNHEY and SVGAGI. CDR3 sequence reads: CASSQTSGSYNEQFF. The CDR3 nucleotides are TGTGCCAGCAGTCAGACTAGCGGTTCCTACAATGAGCAGTTCTTC.

CDR3 region: CASSDRGLAKNIQYF. Here the CDR3 DNA reads TGTGCCAGCAGTGACAGGGGTCTAGCCAAAAACATTCAGTACTTC. This chain uses TRBV6-1 with TRBJ2-4, with D perhaps matching TRBD1 (6 bases). Germline lookup yields CDR1 MNHNS and CDR2 SASEGT. V gave up 3 bases and J gave up 0 bases, with 9 bases separating them. The length of the CDR3 is 15 residues.

The gene calls are TRBV5-4 and TRBJ1-1; D is possibly TRBD1 (6 bases). V lost 0 bases, J lost 7 bases, and 10 bases lay in between. CDR1 SGHNT and CDR2 YYREEE come from the germline V gene (reference sequence). CDR3 size: 13 residues. DNA for the CDR3: TGTGCCAGCAGCTTGGGACAGGCCCTTGAAGCTTTCTTT. This sequence encodes CASSLGQALEAFF.

The rearrangement links TRBV10-3 to TRBJ2-2, with D maybe TRBD1 (5 bases). Germline-derived CDR1 and CDR2 are ENHRY and SYGVKD. Trimming took 1 base from V and 3 from J, leaving 9 bases between them. This CDR3 has 15 amino acids. Here the CDR3 reads CAISELGADTGELFF. As DNA, the CDR3 is TGTGCCATCAGTGAGTTAGGGGCCGACACCGGGGAGCTGTTTTTT.

This clone occurred a few times. V and J are TRBV6-5 and TRBJ2-2, with 7 bases matching TRBD2. This CDR3 spans 15 amino acids. From germline, CDR1 is MNHEY and CDR2 SVGAGI. J gave up 2 bases and V 1 base, and 1 base lay outside the gene matches. CDR3 sequence: CASSYWGGNTGELFF. DNA for the CDR3: TGTGCCAGCAGTTACTGGGGGGGTAACACCGGGGAGCTGTTTTTT.

V gene TRBV2 combines with J gene TRBJ2-2; a possible D gene is TRBD1 (6 bases). The CDR3 loop spans 15 amino acids. Germline V lookup: CDR1 SNHLY, CDR2 FYNNEI. Trimming took 4 bases from V and 3 from J, leaving 12 bases between them. In DNA, the CDR3 is TGTGCCAGCAGTGCCACAGGGTCGGACACCGGGGAGCTGTTTTTT. Translating gives CASSATGSDTGELFF.

V and J are TRBV4-1 and TRBJ2-1; 7 bases match TRBD2. From germline, CDR1 is MGHRA and CDR2 YSYEKL. The CDR3 is 15 residues long. Trimming at V came to 2 bases and at J to 5 bases, leaving 6 bases not matched to a gene. CDR3 DNA sequence: TGCGCCAGCAGCCAATACCCTAGCGGTGACAATGAGCAGTTCTTC. It is translated as CASSQYPSGDNEQFF.

The V call is TRBV24-1, the J call TRBJ1-2, with 8 bases lining up with TRBD1. CDR1 is KGHDR, CDR2 SFDVKD, per germline. V lost 4 bases to trimming and J lost 8 bases; unmatched junction nucleotides: 5. The CDR3 totals 13 residues. The CDR3 DNA follows: TGTGCCACCAGTGACATGGACAGGGTCGGCTACACCTTC. Encoded protein: CATSDMDRVGYTF.

The rearrangement uses TRBV4-3 and TRBJ2-3, with D possibly being TRBD2 (6 bases). V was trimmed by 4 bases and J by 1 base, leaving 12 bases between them. The CDR3 contains 15 residues. Germline-derived CDR1 and CDR2 are LGHNA and YSLEER. This CDR3 is CASSLSQRGTDTQYF. The CDR3 bases are TGCGCCAGCAGCCTGTCGCAGCGGGGCACAGATACGCAGTATTTT.

This chain joins TRBV7-2 and TRBJ2-3; TRBD2 aligns across 9 bases. Germline CDR1 and CDR2: SGHTA and FQGNSA. CDR3 length: 17 residues. The junction had 14 bases not matched to a gene; V was cut back by 8 bases and J by 2 bases. CDR3 sequence (DNA): TGTGCCAGCTTCGGCCTAGCGGGACCTAACCCCACAGATACGCAGTATTTT. Translation: CASFGLAGPNPTDTQYF. The full variable domain, in which reference TRBV7-2 and TRBJ2-3 provide the parts outside the CDR3, is GAGVSQSPSNKVTEKGKDVELRCDPISGHTALYWYRQSLGQGLEFLIYFQGNSAPDKSGLPSDRFSAERTGGSVSTLTIQRTQQEDSAVYLCASFGLAGPNPTDTQYFGPGTRLTVL.

This sequence joins TRBV29-1 and TRBJ1-6; 8 bases align to TRBD1. The CDR3 is 13 residues long. CDR1 is SQVTM, CDR2 ANQGSEA, per germline. The V segment lost 5 bases and the J segment 7 bases; nucleotides outside the gene matches: 4. The CDR3 nucleotides read TGCAGCGTTCTCCGGGACAGGAATTCACCCCTCCACTTT. Translation gives CSVLRDRNSPLHF.

The V gene is TRBV6-1, the J gene TRBJ1-1; D may be TRBD1 (5 bases). Trimming stripped 6 bases from V and 3 bases from J, with 11 bases between. Germline-derived CDR1 and CDR2 are MNHNS and SASEGT. The CDR3 is 13 amino acids. This CDR3 is CASSRTGDTEAFF. In DNA, the CDR3 is TGTGCCAGCAGCCGAACGGGGGACACTGAAGCTTTCTTT.

V usage is TRBV11-2 and J usage is TRBJ2-5, with D unresolved. V was clipped by 5 bases and J by 1 base, with 8 bases between them. The CDR3 is made up of 13 amino acids. Looked up from germline, CDR1 is SGHAT and CDR2 is FQNNGV. CDR3 protein: CASSPEIQETQYF. The CDR3 DNA reads as TGTGCCAGCAGCCCCGAGATCCAAGAGACCCAGTACTTC. Full variable domain (rest looked up from reference TRBV11-2 and TRBJ2-5): EAGVAQSPRYKIIEKRQSVAFWCNPISGHATLYWYQQILGQGPKLLIQFQNNGVVDDSQLPKDRFSAERLKGVDSTLKIQPAKLEDSAVYLCASSPEIQETQYFGPGTRLLVL.

V usage is TRBV3-1 (or the pseudogene TRBV3-2) and J usage is TRBJ2-7; no clear D. There are 10 residues in the CDR3. Per the germline V gene, CDR1 is LGHDT and CDR2 is YNNKEL (reference sequence). V dropped 8 bases and J dropped 3 bases, with 5 bases sitting between them. For the CDR3, the DNA is TGTGCCAGCGGAGACTACGAGCAGTACTTC. Encoded protein: CASGDYEQYF.

The table lists this clone with a few counts. The rearrangement joins TRBV19 to TRBJ1-1; 8 bases are shared with TRBD1. V lost 10 bases to trimming and J lost 5 bases; unmatched junction nucleotides: 6. Looked up from germline, CDR1 is LNHDA and CDR2 is SQIVND (reference sequence). The CDR3 spans 12 residues. CDR3 sequence: CAIRQGRTEAFF. The CDR3 region has the DNA TGTGCCATCCGACAGGGGAGGACTGAAGCTTTCTTT.

V and J are TRBV11-2 and TRBJ2-5, with 12 bases aligning to TRBD2. Unmatched junction bases numbered 12, after V lost 6 bases and J lost 4 bases. The length of the CDR3 is 17 residues. The germline CDR1 and CDR2 sequences are SGHAT and FQNNGV. CDR3 amino acids: CASSPRLAGEWAETQYF. CDR3 coding DNA: TGTGCCAGCAGTCCTCGACTAGCGGGAGAGTGGGCAGAGACCCAGTACTTC.